This T cell receptor (beta chain) is drawn from a study of Ad26.COV2.S vaccination and SARS-CoV-2 variants. In the study overall: By the intramuscular route, Ad26.COV2.S was given once, or twice 56 days apart.

TCRdb's table, derived via immunoSEQ multiplex PCR, lists solely in-frame clones and lacks some. The sample lists hundreds of thousands of clones; around 86% were seen once. Findings and caveats of the study: In TCR breadth and depth analyses, total T cell responses may have been underestimated. Participants in the vaccine arm had higher spike-specific TCR breadth; placebo recipients had lower.

This clone has just one count. As yet, its antigen is unknown. Treatment of the sample: some 20 received Ad26.COV2.S at low or high dose, single or two shots; about 5 received placebo; per-sample allocation not given. Day 63 following the first vaccine or placebo injection was when the samples were taken. This vaccine is an Ad26 vector that expresses the Wuhan-strain SARS-CoV-2 spike. The material was peripheral blood, obtained in a trial of Ad26.COV2.S vaccine versus placebo. The origin of this receptor is a person aged 18-65 years who received the Ad26.COV2.S COVID-19 vaccine or a placebo.

Here the CDR3 reads CASSLGSDGYGYTF. DNA for the CDR3: TGCGCCAGCAGCTTGGGCAGCGACGGGTATGGCTACACCTTC. J is TRBJ1-2 and V is TRBV5-1; D unresolved. V shed 0 bases and J shed 5 bases, with 11 bases lying between them. There are 14 residues in the CDR3. From germline, CDR1 is SGHRS and CDR2 YFSETQ.